This T cell receptor (beta chain) was documented in a study of shared clonotypes between healthy human individuals. The study, taken as a whole, reports: Among donors, the sharing of clonotypes was expected to be influenced by sequencing depth.

All the donors were Caucasian adults who lived in Nashville, Tennessee. CDR1 and CDR2 from the germline V gene are MDHEN and SYDVKM. CDR3 length equals 16 residues. Trimming left V 6 bases short and J 4 bases short, with 21 bases between. Turning to this clone: The antigen remains undetermined.

Once extracted for a subset, genomic DNA was divided evenly among several immunoSEQ plates. In the original analysis: ImmunoSEQ output held junction-only sequences without quality scores, so filtering differed. Using immunoSEQ multiplex PCR, the repertoire was profiled, and TCRdb retains in-frame clones only, with some absent. From that table come the V and J calls and clone size; the DNA was used to work out D and trimming. The sample includes around 500,000 clones, roughly 78% of them seen just once. The sequence was obtained from a woman in her thirties or forties in good health. Some clones in this sample may be carry-over from other donors' samples. This chain uses TRBV28 with TRBJ1-2, with D possibly TRBD1 on 5 matching bases. Input material: PBMCs. The CDR3 spells CASSLRTPTMGYGYTF. The CDR3 bases are TGTGCCAGCAGCCTAAGGACACCAACTATGGGCTATGGCTACACCTTC.